This T cell receptor (beta chain) came from a study of cytomegalovirus exposure and HLA in healthy donors. Of note for this clone: As yet, its antigen is unknown.

Those who donated were healthy bone marrow donors. Findings and caveats of the study: There was a cluster of highly shared sequence variants that was likely a sequencing artifact. Reportedly, fewer N-insertions than the approximately 700-donor mean appeared in an Asian-associated ancestry cluster in a later analysis. In a later analysis, common viral pathogens appeared linked to several of the most significant clusters.

The PCR had 60 Vbeta and 13 Jbeta primers. Sequenced by immunoSEQ multiplex PCR; TCRdb stores in-frame clones only, minus some. The sample has about 110,000 clones, over 60% seen once. J was trimmed by 0 bases and V by 6 bases; bases with no gene match: 9. CDR1 is SNHLY, CDR2 FYNNEI, per germline. The CDR3 runs to 16 residues. This receptor was obtained from a young man in good health and CMV-seropositive. V and J are TRBV2 and TRBJ1-1; the match to TRBD1 covers 8 bases. Sequencing used PBMCs. The CDR3 protein is CASRLWTGLLNTEAFF. CDR3 DNA sequence: TGTGCCAGCAGGTTGTGGACAGGGCTTCTGAACACTGAAGCTTTCTTT.